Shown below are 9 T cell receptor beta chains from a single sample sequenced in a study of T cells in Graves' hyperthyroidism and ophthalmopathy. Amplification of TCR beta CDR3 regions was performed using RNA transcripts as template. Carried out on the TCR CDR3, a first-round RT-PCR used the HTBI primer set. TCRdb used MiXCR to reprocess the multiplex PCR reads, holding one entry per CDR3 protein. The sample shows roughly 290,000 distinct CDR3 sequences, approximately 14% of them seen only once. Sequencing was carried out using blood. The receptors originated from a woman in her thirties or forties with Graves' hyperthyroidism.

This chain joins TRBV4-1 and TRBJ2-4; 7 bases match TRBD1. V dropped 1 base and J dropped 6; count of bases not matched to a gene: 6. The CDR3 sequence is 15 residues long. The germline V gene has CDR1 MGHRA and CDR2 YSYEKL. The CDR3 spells CASSQAKGQLNIQYF. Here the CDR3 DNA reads TGCGCCAGCAGCCAAGCGAAGGGACAGTTAAACATTCAGTACTTC.

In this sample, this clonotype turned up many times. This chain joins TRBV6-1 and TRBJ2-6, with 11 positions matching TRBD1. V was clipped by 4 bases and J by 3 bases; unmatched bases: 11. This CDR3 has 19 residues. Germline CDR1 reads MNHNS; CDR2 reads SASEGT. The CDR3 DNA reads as TGTGCCAGCAGTGTACCCAGGACAGGGGGCGTGTTTGGGGCCAACGTCCTGACTTTC. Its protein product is CASSVPRTGGVFGANVLTF.

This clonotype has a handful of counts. The CDR3 coding sequence is TGTGCCAGCAGCCAACCCGGGGGGAGCACAGATACGCAGTATTTT. Encoded protein: CASSQPGGSTDTQYF. The V and J genes are TRBV3-1 and TRBJ2-3; 7 nucleotides line up with TRBD2. Germline V gene data show CDR1 as LGHDT and CDR2 as YNNKEL (reference sequence). The CDR3 contains 15 residues. Losses at the gene ends were 2 bases for V and 0 bases for J; bases not matched to a gene: 2.

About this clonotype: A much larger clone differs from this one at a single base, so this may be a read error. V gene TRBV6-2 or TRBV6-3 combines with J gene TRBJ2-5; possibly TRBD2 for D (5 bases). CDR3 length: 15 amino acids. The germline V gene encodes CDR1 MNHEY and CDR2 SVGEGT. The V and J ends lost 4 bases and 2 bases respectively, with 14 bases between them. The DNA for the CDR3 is TGTGCCAGCAGTTTCCGACTAACGGGACAAGAGACCCAGTACTTC. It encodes CASSFRLTGQETQYF.

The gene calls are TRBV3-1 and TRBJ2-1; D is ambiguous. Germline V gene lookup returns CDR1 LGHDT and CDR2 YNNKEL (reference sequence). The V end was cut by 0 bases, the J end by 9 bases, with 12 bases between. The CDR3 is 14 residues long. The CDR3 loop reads CASSQDWTDGEQFF. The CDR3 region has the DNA TGTGCCAGCAGCCAAGATTGGACCGACGGTGAGCAGTTCTTC.

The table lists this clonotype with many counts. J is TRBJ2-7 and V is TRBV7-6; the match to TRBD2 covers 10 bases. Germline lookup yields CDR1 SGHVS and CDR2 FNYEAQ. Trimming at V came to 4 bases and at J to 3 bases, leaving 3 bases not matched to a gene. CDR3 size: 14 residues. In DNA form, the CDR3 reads TGTGCCAGCAGCTCCGTAGCGGGAGGCTACGAGCAGTACTTC. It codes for CASSSVAGGYEQYF.

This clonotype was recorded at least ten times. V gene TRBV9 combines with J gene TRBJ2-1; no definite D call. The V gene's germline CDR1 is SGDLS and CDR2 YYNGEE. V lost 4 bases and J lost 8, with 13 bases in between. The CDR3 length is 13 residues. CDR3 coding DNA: TGTGCCAGCAGCAAAAAGACTGGCCATGAGCAGTTCTTC. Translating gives CASSKKTGHEQFF.

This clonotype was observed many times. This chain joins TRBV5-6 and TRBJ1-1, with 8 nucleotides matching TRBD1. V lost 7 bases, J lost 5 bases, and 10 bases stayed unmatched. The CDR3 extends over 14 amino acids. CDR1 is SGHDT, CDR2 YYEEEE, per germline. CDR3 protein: CASRRQGKGTEAFF. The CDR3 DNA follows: TGTGCCAGCCGTCGACAGGGGAAAGGGACTGAAGCTTTCTTT.

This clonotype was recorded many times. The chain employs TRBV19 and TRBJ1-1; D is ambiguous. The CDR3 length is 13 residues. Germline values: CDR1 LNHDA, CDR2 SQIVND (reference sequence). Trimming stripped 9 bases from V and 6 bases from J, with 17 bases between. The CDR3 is CASAQTVRAEAFF. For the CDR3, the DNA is TGTGCCAGCGCCCAAACTGTACGGGCTGAAGCTTTCTTT.